The rows below give T cell receptor beta chains drawn from one sample of a study of Ad26.COV2.S vaccination and SARS-CoV-2 variants. Libraries were prepared by immunoSEQ multiplex PCR; TCRdb keeps only in-frame clonotypes and omits some of them. The sample shows roughly 410,000 clones, 83% of them seen only once. The input for sequencing was peripheral blood, taken in a trial of Ad26.COV2.S vaccine versus placebo. These receptors originate from a person aged 18 to 65 who received the Ad26.COV2.S COVID-19 vaccine or a placebo. CDR3s include the opening cysteine and the closing phenylalanine or tryptophan. A D gene is named only where the DNA matches it firmly. The size of a clone is reported for some rows only, either as once, few or many, or as a class for expanded clones.

D,size,J,V,DNA,CDR3
TRBD1,-,TRBJ1-2,TRBV7-2,TGTGCCAGCAGCTTATACAGGGGCCACCCTGGCTACACCTTC,CASSLYRGHPGYTF
TRBD1,once,TRBJ1-6,TRBV28,TGTGCCAGCAGTTTATCTACAGGGGCCTCACCCCTCCACTTT,CASSLSTGASPLHF
TRBD2,-,TRBJ2-1,TRBV11-3,TGTGCCAGCAGCTTAGGAGCCAGCGGGAGGCATGAGCAGTTCTTC,CASSLGASGRHEQFF
TRBD2,-,TRBJ2-1,TRBV3-1/TRBV3-2,TGTGCCAGCAGCCCGACCCTAGCGGGAGGCCCGGGGAATGAGCAGTTCTTC,CASSPTLAGGPGNEQFF
-,-,TRBJ2-7,TRBV28,TGTGCCAGCAGTTTGACATTTAGCGAGCAGTACTTC,CASSLTFSEQYF
-,-,TRBJ1-2,TRBV5-1,TGCGCCAGCAGCGCGGGGTGGGGGTACGATGGCTACACCTTC,CASSAGWGYDGYTF
-,few,TRBJ2-1,TRBV9,TGTGCCAGCAGTCCGACTAGACTTCCCTACAATGAGCAGTTCTTC,CASSPTRLPYNEQFF
TRBD2,-,TRBJ2-5,TRBV10-2,TGCGCCAGCAGCCTCCGTTTCCCCCCACTAGCGATCCAAGAGACCCAGTACTTC,CASSLRFPPLAIQETQYF
-,-,TRBJ2-7,TRBV2,TGTGCCAGCAGTGCGGACTTCCTGGGGGAGCAGTACTTC,CASSADFLGEQYF
-,-,TRBJ2-1,TRBV9,TGTGCCAGCAGCGTAAGAAGTTTTGGGAATGAGCAGTTCTTC,CASSVRSFGNEQFF
TRBD2,once,TRBJ2-7,TRBV11-2,TGTGCCAGCAGCTTAGGAACAAGCGGGAGCTACGAGCAGTACTTC,CASSLGTSGSYEQYF
-,-,TRBJ2-5,TRBV9,TGTGCCAGCAGCGTAGTAGAAGCGACGACCCAGTACTTC,CASSVVEATTQYF
-,-,TRBJ1-2,TRBV7-2,TGTGCCAGCAGCTTAGTATCGGCGGGAGGGAATGGCTACACCTTC,CASSLVSAGGNGYTF
-,few,TRBJ1-5,TRBV7-9,TGTGCCAGCAGCCCCCTTCTGGCATCCAATCAGCCCCAGCATTTT,CASSPLLASNQPQHF
-,-,TRBJ2-7,TRBV18,TGTGCCAGCTCACCACCGGGAAGGGGGATCTACGAGCAGTACTTC,CASSPPGRGIYEQYF
-,-,TRBJ2-7,TRBV19,TGTGCCAGTAGTATAGCAGGGACCCTGGGGATGTACGAGCAGTACTTC,CASSIAGTLGMYEQYF
TRBD1,few,TRBJ1-3,TRBV2,TGTGCCAGTAGACAGGGTACTTCTGGAAACACCATATATTTT,CASRQGTSGNTIYF
TRBD1,-,TRBJ2-1,TRBV27,TGTGCCAGCAGTCCAACAGGGGGTACCTACAATGAGCAGTTCTTC,CASSPTGGTYNEQFF
-,-,TRBJ2-3,TRBV6-1,TGTGCCAGCAGTGAGTTCAGCACAGATACGCAGTATTTT,CASSEFSTDTQYF
TRBD1,-,TRBJ2-7,TRBV10-3,TGTGCCATCAGTGGGGCCGGGACAGGGGCCTACGAGCAGTACTTC,CAISGAGTGAYEQYF
-,-,TRBJ1-2,TRBV27,TGTGCCAGCAGTTGGGGGATTCGCTATGGCTACACCTTC,CASSWGIRYGYTF
-,-,TRBJ2-3,TRBV3-1/TRBV3-2,TGTGCCAGCAGCCAAAGCCGGTTTTACACAGATACGCAGTATTTT,CASSQSRFYTDTQYF
-,-,TRBJ2-1,TRBV18,TGTGCCAGCTCACCATCGCGGGACCTGCCCCATGAGCAGTTCTTC,CASSPSRDLPHEQFF
-,-,TRBJ1-6,TRBV18,TGTGCCAGCTCACCGAGGGCCGACCCGGGGGTTTCACCCCTCCACTTT,CASSPRADPGVSPLHF
-,-,TRBJ1-2,TRBV7-5,TGTGCCAGAAGCTTAGAACAACCCGAGGGCTACACCTTC,CARSLEQPEGYTF
-,many,TRBJ1-2,TRBV27,TGTGCCAGCAGTTTAGACGCGGGGTATGGCTACACCTTC,CASSLDAGYGYTF
-,-,TRBJ2-3,TRBV6-4,TGTGCCAGCAGTGACTTTTCTCCTAGCGAGGCAGATACGCAGTATTTT,CASSDFSPSEADTQYF
-,-,TRBJ1-4,TRBV7-2,TGTGCCAGCAGCTTAGCGTTCGGGCGGATTAATGAAAAACTGTTTTTT,CASSLAFGRINEKLFF
-,-,TRBJ2-1,TRBV9,TGTGCCAGCAGCCCCCAACCTACTAGTAATGAGCAGTTCTTC,CASSPQPTSNEQFF
TRBD1,-,TRBJ1-4,TRBV5-1,TGCGCCAGCAGCTTGGAGGGACAGGGCCGCGGAGAAAAACTGTTTTTT,CASSLEGQGRGEKLFF
-,-,TRBJ1-6,TRBV5-1,TGCGCCAGCAGCTTGGGGTCAGGGGTAGGTTCACCCCTCCACTTT,CASSLGSGVGSPLHF
-,-,TRBJ2-3,TRBV5-6,TGTGCCAGCAGCTTGTTGGGGACAAACGAAGCTAGCACAGATACGCAGTATTTT,CASSLLGTNEASTDTQYF
-,-,TRBJ2-3,TRBV24-1,TGTGCCACCAGTGATTTTAAGAATCGGGCAGGGATAGAGGGGAATACGCAGTATTTT,CATSDFKNRAGIEGNTQYF
-,once,TRBJ1-2,TRBV3-1/TRBV3-2,TGTGCCAGCAGCCATGGACAGTCTAACTATGGCTACACCTTC,CASSHGQSNYGYTF
-,-,TRBJ1-6,TRBV6-1,TGTGCCAGCAGTGAATATTGGGCCAATTCACCCCTCCACTTT,CASSEYWANSPLHF
-,-,TRBJ2-2,TRBV18,TGTGCCAGCTCACCAAGGGGCAGTAACACCGGGGAGCTGTTTTTT,CASSPRGSNTGELFF
TRBD1,-,TRBJ1-5,TRBV7-3,TGTGCCAGCAGCAAGACAGGGAAGGAGCCCCAGCATTTT,CASSKTGKEPQHF
TRBD1,-,TRBJ2-7,TRBV13,TGTGCCAGCAGCTTACTCGGACAGGGGGCCTACGAGCAGTACTTC,CASSLLGQGAYEQYF
-,-,TRBJ2-5,TRBV7-9,TGTGCCAGCAGCAGGGGCCGGGGGTACCAAGAGACCCAGTACTTC,CASSRGRGYQETQYF
-,-,TRBJ2-7,TRBV27,TGTGCCAGCGCCCGGGACCGAACCTACGAGCAGTACTTC,CASARDRTYEQYF
-,-,TRBJ1-3,TRBV7-2,TGTGCCAGCAGAAGGATCTCTGGAAACACCATATATTTT,CASRRISGNTIYF
-,-,TRBJ2-3,TRBV6-5,TGTGCCAGCAGTTCTCTTACTTTGGATACGCAGTATTTT,CASSSLTLDTQYF
TRBD1,-,TRBJ2-3,TRBV3-1/TRBV3-2,TGTGCCAGCAGCCCCGGGACAGGGGCAGATACGCAGTATTTT,CASSPGTGADTQYF
TRBD2,-,TRBJ2-2,TRBV7-7,TGTGCCAGCAGCCCCCTAGCGGGAGGGCCCGGGGAGCTGTTTTTT,CASSPLAGGPGELFF
-,-,TRBJ2-7,TRBV2,TGTGCCAGCAGTCCGACACTCTACGAGCAGTACTTC,CASSPTLYEQYF
-,-,TRBJ2-7,TRBV5-1,TGCGCCAGCAGCTTAGGGGCGCCCTACGAGCAGTACTTC,CASSLGAPYEQYF